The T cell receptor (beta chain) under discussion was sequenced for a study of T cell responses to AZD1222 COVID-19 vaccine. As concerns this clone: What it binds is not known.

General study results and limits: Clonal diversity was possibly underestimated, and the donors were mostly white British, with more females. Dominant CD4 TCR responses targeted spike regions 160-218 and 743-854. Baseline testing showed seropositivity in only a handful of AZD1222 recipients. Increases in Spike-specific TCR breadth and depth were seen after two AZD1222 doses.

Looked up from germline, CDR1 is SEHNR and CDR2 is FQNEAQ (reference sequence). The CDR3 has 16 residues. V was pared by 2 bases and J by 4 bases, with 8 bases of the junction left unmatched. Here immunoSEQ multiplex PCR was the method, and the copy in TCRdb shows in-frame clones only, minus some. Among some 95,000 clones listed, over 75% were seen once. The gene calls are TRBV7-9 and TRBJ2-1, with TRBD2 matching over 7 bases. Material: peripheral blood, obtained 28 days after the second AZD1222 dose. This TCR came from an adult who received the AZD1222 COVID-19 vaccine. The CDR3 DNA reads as TGTGCCAGCAGCTTAAACTTAGCGGGCGGGTACAATGAGCAGTTCTTC. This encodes CASSLNLAGGYNEQFF.